This paragraph covers one T cell receptor beta chain sequence. Semi-nested PCR with Nested Universal Primer A followed constant-region reverse priming of full-length variable regions. TCRdb processed the 5' RACE reads anew with MiXCR; each CDR3 protein has one entry. The sample consists of tens of thousands of distinct CDR3 sequences, 22% of them appearing once. The sequencing sample was made of memory CD4+ T cells sorted from a lymph node. Described subset: memory CD4+ T cells, CD4+CD45RO+CD25-. This receptor was obtained from a female donor with breast cancer.

CDR3 DNA: TGCAGTGCTAGAGCACTCGCCAACACTGAAGCTTTCTTT. This translates into CSARALANTEAFF. The V call is TRBV20-1, the J call TRBJ1-1; D call uncertain. Germline CDR1 is DFQATT and CDR2 is SNEGSKA (reference sequence). CDR3 size: 13 residues. Trimming cost V 1 base and J 2 bases, with 8 bases left between them.